The T cell receptor (beta chain) described here comes from a study of T cells in narcolepsy (dated by TCRdb to the late 2010s). About the full investigation: Patients with narcolepsy type 1 or type 2 (NT1, NT2) and healthy control donors were enrolled in the study. The study sought autoreactive T cells targeting hypocretin neuron self-antigens (hypocretin, TRIB2) in narcolepsy patients, using TCR Vbeta sequencing to track clonotypes in blood and CSF. The paper's findings and limits, for the study overall: HCRT-specific and TRIB2-specific autoreactive clonotypes were highlighted in plots that compared CD4+ T cell clonotypes in CSF versus blood from the same patient. Patients and controls had similar numbers of sequenced blood memory CD4+ clonotypes, with averages of around 41,000 in patients and some 36,000 in controls. No sequences matching autoreactive T cell clones were present in some of the blood memory CD4+ repertoires from patients and controls. Autoreactive clonotypes were reported to be detected serially in the blood of the same patients and of different patients, but not in the blood of healthy controls.

CDR1 and CDR2 (SNHLY, FYNNEI) derive from the germline V gene. Inclusive of the bounding cysteine and phenylalanine, the CDR3 is 13 residues long. Just the 39-base CDR3 DNA is kept, in frame starting at base 1. Germline trimming: 11 bases from V, 0 bases from J; junction bases outside gene matches: 3. For TCR Vbeta sequencing, memory CD4+ T cells were sorted ex vivo from the peripheral blood of narcolepsy patients and healthy controls. On this clone: There is no known antigen for this receptor. No per-base quality is available; no much larger clone lies one base away.

Library method: the immunoSEQ multiplex PCR assay. TCRdb holds this immuneACCESS table with in-frame rearrangements only. Some clones are missing; in checked studies, unresolved V genes explain under half, and the rest has no known cause. The sample includes about 27,000 clones, with about 89% observed a single time. The ten largest account for around 1.1% of the sample. The chain is made from TRBV2 and TRBJ1-2; TRBD1 aligns with 10 central bases. This TCR was sampled from a human donor with narcolepsy. Input material: CD45RA- memory CD4+ T cells from PBMCs. Per the publication, the cell subset or site label means: memory T cells sorted ex vivo from peripheral blood. The CDR3 corresponds to CAGGQGANYGYTF. The nucleotide sequence is TGTGCCGGTGGACAGGGGGCTAACTATGGCTACACCTTC.